These 32 T cell receptor beta chains were sequenced from one sample in a study of blood T cell repertoires in COVID-19. Repertoires were generated with immunoSEQ multiplex PCR, while TCRdb's copy carries only in-frame clones and drops some. The sample has 310,000 or so clones; 80% to 90% are singletons. The material sequenced was PBMCs or T cells enriched from blood (not recorded which). The receptors stem from a woman aged 18-29 years who had recovered from COVID-19.

V and J are TRBV20-1 and TRBJ2-7; D unclear. Trimming took off 3 bases at V and 0 bases at J, with 15 bases between the two ends. This CDR3 is built from 15 residues. Germline assignment: CDR1 DFQATT and CDR2 SNEGSKA (reference sequence). For the CDR3, the DNA is TGCAGTGCTAGTATTCCCACGGAGTACTCCTACGAGCAGTACTTC. Its translation: CSASIPTEYSYEQYF.

The V call is TRBV9, the J call TRBJ1-2; D gene uncertain. The CDR3 contains 13 residues. Between the trimmed V and J ends, which lost 0 bases and 6 bases, there was a span of 9 bases. Germline V lookup: CDR1 SGDLS, CDR2 YYNGEE. This CDR3 reads CASSVALRDGYTF. CDR3 in DNA: TGTGCCAGCAGCGTAGCGTTGCGGGATGGCTACACCTTC.

This clone was observed at least ten times. This rearrangement joins TRBV5-1 to TRBJ1-1; TRBD1 matches at 9 bases. The V gene's germline CDR1 is SGHRS and CDR2 YFSETQ. The V and J ends lost 4 bases and 0 bases, in that order; junction bases with no gene match: 13. The CDR3 spans 18 residues. The CDR3 region is CASSPRNNRGRLNTEAFF. DNA of the CDR3: TGCGCCAGCAGCCCAAGAAACAACAGGGGGCGATTGAACACTGAAGCTTTCTTT.

This sequence joins TRBV27 and TRBJ1-2, with D hard to call. The CDR3 spans 13 residues. Looked up from germline, CDR1 is MNHEY and CDR2 is SMNVEV (reference sequence). The V and J ends lost 7 bases and 7 bases respectively, with 16 bases between them. The CDR3 nucleotides are TGTGCCAGCACCCCTTCCCTCGGGTTTGGCTACACCTTC. Residues: CASTPSLGFGYTF.

The rearrangement joins TRBV12-3 or TRBV12-4 to TRBJ1-1; D gene unclear. The CDR3 loop spans 12 amino acids. The germline V and J ends were trimmed by 3 bases and 5 bases, with 7 bases remaining between them. In DNA form, the CDR3 reads TGTGCCAGCAGTTTCTCGTTTACTGAAGCTTTCTTT. Translating gives CASSFSFTEAFF.

This chain joins TRBV7-8 and TRBJ1-1, with D tentatively TRBD1 (6 bases). V lost 5 bases to trimming and J lost 0 bases, with 19 bases between them. The CDR3 consists of 17 residues. Germline-derived CDR1 and CDR2 are SGHVS and FQNEAQ. The CDR3 DNA follows: TGTGCCAGCAGCCGAAGGACAGTAGGGGTGATGAACACTGAAGCTTTCTTT. It yields the protein CASSRRTVGVMNTEAFF.

J is TRBJ2-7 and V is TRBV4-1, with 12 nucleotides matching TRBD2. Germline CDR1 MGHRA, CDR2 YSYEKL. The ends lost 1 base at V and 3 bases at J; junction bases unmatched: 1. This CDR3 region has 15 residues. As DNA, the CDR3 is TGCGCCAGCAGCCAAGGACTAGCGGGAGACTACGAGCAGTACTTC. Its translation is CASSQGLAGDYEQYF.

The chain is built from TRBV7-2 and TRBJ2-2; 7 bases are a match to TRBD2. Germline V lookup: CDR1 SGHTA, CDR2 FQGNSA. The CDR3 is 16 amino acids. Trimming removed 8 bases from V and 7 bases from J; junction bases left unmatched: 16. CDR3 bases: TGTGCCAGCGATCTTATCTCGCGGGAGTTTAGCGGGGAGCTGTTTTTT. Residues: CASDLISREFSGELFF.

The V and J genes are TRBV2 and TRBJ2-1, with TRBD2 identical over 10 bases. V lost 2 bases and J lost 7; bases outside the gene matches: 5. The CDR3 is made up of 15 amino acids. CDR1 is SNHLY and CDR2 is FYNNEI in the germline V gene. The CDR3 loop reads CASSESSGRENEQFF. The CDR3 bases are TGTGCCAGCAGTGAATCAAGCGGGAGGGAAAATGAGCAGTTCTTC.

The V and J genes are TRBV7-3 and TRBJ2-3, with 9 bases fitting TRBD1. The CDR3 runs to 18 residues. The germline gives CDR1 SGHTA, CDR2 FQGTGA. Germline trimming cut 5 bases from V and 2 bases from J; bases unmatched to any gene: 14. The CDR3 coding sequence is TGTGCCAGCAGCCGAGGCCTCGGGACAGGGAAACCCACAGATACGCAGTATTTT. Encoded protein: CASSRGLGTGKPTDTQYF.

Here the CDR3 reads CASSTGGARGEKLFF. CDR3 sequence (DNA): TGTGCCAGCAGTACCGGCGGGGCGAGAGGAGAAAAACTGTTTTTT. The chain uses TRBV6-5 and TRBJ1-4; the D gene is possibly TRBD1 (5 bases). The ends were cut back, 5 bases at V and 8 bases at J, with 18 bases in the middle. The CDR3 length is 15 residues. Germline V gene data show CDR1 as MNHEY and CDR2 as SVGAGI.

This clone was found once. This chain joins TRBV6-5 and TRBJ1-1; D unresolved. Trimming stripped 7 bases from V and 4 bases from J, with 19 bases between. Looked up from germline, CDR1 is MNHEY and CDR2 is SVGAGI. The length of the CDR3 is 15 residues. CDR3 protein: CASNRNKGESTEAFF. The CDR3 nucleotides are TGTGCCAGCAACAGAAATAAAGGTGAGAGCACTGAAGCTTTCTTT.

The rearrangement uses TRBV19 and TRBJ2-7, with 15 positions matching TRBD2. V shed 5 bases and J 9 bases; nucleotides not matched to a gene: 17. The CDR3 has 18 residues. From germline, CDR1 is LNHDA and CDR2 SQIVND (reference sequence). For the CDR3, the DNA is TGTGCCAGTAGTTCGCCCGGGACTAGCGGGAGGACCCTCTGGCCGCAGTACTTC. Its translation is CASSSPGTSGRTLWPQYF.

The chain's CDR3 is CASSRDRGDTQYF. The CDR3 bases are TGTGCCAGTAGTAGGGACAGGGGAGATACGCAGTATTTT. This rearrangement joins TRBV19 to TRBJ2-3; 10 bases agree with TRBD1. After removal of 4 bases from V and 5 bases from J, the junction contained 0 bases not matched to a gene. Germline CDR1 LNHDA, CDR2 SQIVND (reference sequence). CDR3 length: 13 amino acids.

V gene TRBV28 combines with J gene TRBJ2-7; 12 bases match TRBD2. The CDR3 extends over 16 amino acids. Germline CDR1 MDHEN, CDR2 SYDVKM. V gave up 5 bases and J gave up 5 bases; unmatched junction bases: 10. The CDR3 loop is CASSVRLAGVRHEQYF. The CDR3 DNA reads TGTGCCAGCAGTGTCCGACTAGCGGGAGTTCGACACGAGCAGTACTTC.

V is TRBV7-3 and J is TRBJ2-1; 9 bases align to TRBD2. CDR1 is SGHTA and CDR2 is FQGTGA in the germline V gene. V lost 5 bases to trimming and J lost 8 bases; unmatched junction nucleotides: 10. CDR3 length: 15 residues. The CDR3 protein is CASSRLAGGPDEQFF. As DNA, the CDR3 is TGTGCCAGCAGCAGACTCGCGGGAGGGCCGGATGAGCAGTTCTTC.

The chain carries TRBV5-1 and TRBJ1-6, with 10 bases aligning to TRBD1. Germline V CDR1 and CDR2: SGHRS, YFSETQ. The CDR3 length is 14 residues. Germline trimming cut 4 bases from V and 9 bases from J; bases unmatched to any gene: 4. CDR3 nucleotides: TGCGCCAGCAGCGGAGGGACAGGGGTTTCACCCCTCCACTTT. It encodes CASSGGTGVSPLHF.

The chain is built from TRBV30 and TRBJ1-5; D gene unclear. CDR1 and CDR2 (germline): GTSNPN, SVGIG (reference sequence). Trimming removed 3 bases from V and 1 base from J, with 13 bases in between. The CDR3 has 15 amino acids. The CDR3 loop is CAWRPKEGSNQPQHF. The DNA for the CDR3 is TGTGCCTGGAGGCCTAAGGAGGGAAGCAATCAGCCCCAGCATTTT.

The rearrangement uses TRBV5-1 and TRBJ1-3; D unclear. Trimming pared 4 bases from V and 4 bases from J, leaving 15 bases between. This CDR3 spans 15 amino acids. Looked up from germline, CDR1 is SGHRS and CDR2 is YFSETQ. CDR3: CASSTQSGPGNTIYF. Here the CDR3 DNA reads TGCGCCAGCAGCACACAGTCAGGCCCAGGAAACACCATATATTTT.

The V call is TRBV24-1, the J call TRBJ2-1, with TRBD2 identical over 7 bases. V shed 12 bases and J 5 bases; nucleotides not matched to a gene: 12. CDR3 length: 14 amino acids. Germline-derived CDR1 and CDR2 are KGHDR and SFDVKD. The CDR3, as DNA: TGTGCCCCCGGGGCGGGGGAGTGGGACAATGAGCAGTTCTTC. Translating gives CAPGAGEWDNEQFF.

This chain connects TRBV6-5 to TRBJ1-2; 7 bases match TRBD1. This CDR3 region has 12 residues. The trim removed 7 bases at V and 4 bases at J, leaving 3 bases unmatched. In germline, CDR1 is MNHEY, CDR2 SVGAGI. CDR3 DNA sequence: TGTGCCAGCACAACAGGGGTCTATGGCTACACCTTC. It yields the protein CASTTGVYGYTF.

The gene calls are TRBV20-1 and TRBJ2-1; 16 bases agree with TRBD2. The V segment lost 3 bases and the J segment 10 bases; nucleotides outside the gene matches: 9. From germline, CDR1 is DFQATT and CDR2 SNEGSKA (reference sequence). The CDR3 totals 16 residues. The CDR3 sequence: CSASYGTSGRVGEQFF. In DNA form, the CDR3 reads TGCAGTGCTAGTTACGGGACTAGCGGGAGGGTTGGGGAGCAGTTCTTC.

The chain couples TRBV5-1 to TRBJ1-3, with D perhaps matching TRBD1 (6 bases). Trimming took off 0 bases at V and 1 base at J, with 11 bases between the two ends. Per the germline V gene, CDR1 is SGHRS and CDR2 is YFSETQ. The CDR3 runs 16 residues. CDR3 nucleotides: TGCGCCAGCAGCTTGGATCTAGGGACATCTGGAAACACCATATATTTT. Protein: CASSLDLGTSGNTIYF. Drawing the rest from reference TRBV5-1 and TRBJ1-3, the complete variable domain is KAGVTQTPRYLIKTRGQQVTLSCSPISGHRSVSWYQQTPGQGLQFLFEYFSETQRNKGNFPGRFSGRQFSNSRSEMNVSTLELGDSALYLCASSLDLGTSGNTIYFGEGSWLTVV.

For the CDR3, the DNA is TGCGCCAGCAGCTTACTTAAAATTGGACATCGGCACAATGAGCAGTTCTTC. It translates to CASSLLKIGHRHNEQFF. This sequence joins TRBV5-1 and TRBJ2-1; TRBD1 might be the D (5 bases). Germline V CDR1 and CDR2: SGHRS, YFSETQ. The germline V and J ends were trimmed by 2 bases and 5 bases, with 20 bases remaining between them. This CDR3 has 17 amino acids.

On this clone itself: This sample includes further DNA sequences coding for the same CDR3. The chain has TRBV19 and TRBJ1-5; tentative D call: TRBD1 (6 bases). Germline V gene sequence: CDR1 LNHDA, CDR2 SQIVND (reference sequence). The CDR3 is made up of 15 amino acids. The V end lost 4 bases, the J end lost 0 bases, and 10 bases lay between the germline ends. The CDR3 loop is CASSTGQLSNQPQHF. As DNA, the CDR3 is TGTGCCAGTAGTACCGGACAGCTTAGCAATCAGCCCCAGCATTTT.

This clone was picked up a small number of times. The J gene is TRBJ2-1, the V gene TRBV6-1, with D uncertain. The CDR3 covers 15 residues. Trimming pared 1 base from V and 2 bases from J, leaving 9 bases between. The germline CDR1 and CDR2 sequences are MNHNS and SASEGT. CDR3 in amino acids: CASSEELMAYNEQFF. In DNA form, the CDR3 reads TGTGCCAGCAGTGAAGAGCTCATGGCCTACAATGAGCAGTTCTTC.

The genes are TRBV9 and TRBJ2-1, with D maybe TRBD1 (5 bases). The CDR3 extends over 12 amino acids. CDR1 is SGDLS and CDR2 is YYNGEE in the germline V gene. V was trimmed by 0 bases and J by 8 bases, leaving 6 bases between them. This CDR3 is CASSVGGDEQFF. The CDR3 DNA reads TGTGCCAGCAGCGTAGGGGGCGATGAGCAGTTCTTC.

The chain joins TRBV18 to TRBJ1-3, with a weak D call TRBD1 (5 bases). The CDR3 contains 15 residues. Germline CDR1 and CDR2: KGHSH and LQKENI. V was clipped by 6 bases and J by 3 bases, with 15 bases between them. CDR3 sequence (DNA): TGTGCCAGCTCTCAAAACCGGGACTTTGGAAACACCATATATTTT. It specifies CASSQNRDFGNTIYF.

The genes are TRBV28 and TRBJ1-1; possibly TRBD1 for D (5 bases). The CDR3 runs to 15 residues. Germline V CDR1 and CDR2: MDHEN, SYDVKM. V shed 4 bases and J shed 1 base, with 13 bases lying between them. The CDR3 spells CASSSYGATNTEAFF. The CDR3 DNA is TGTGCCAGCAGTTCCTATGGGGCTACGAACACTGAAGCTTTCTTT. The complete variable domain, with remaining parts taken from reference TRBV28 and TRBJ1-1, reads DVKVTQSSRYLVKRTGEKVFLECVQDMDHENMFWYRQDPGLGLRLIYFSYDVKMKEKGDIPEGYSVSREKKERFSLILESASTNQTSMYLCASSSYGATNTEAFFGQGTRLTVV.

The V and J genes are TRBV28 and TRBJ1-1, with a possible D match to TRBD1 (5 bases). Germline CDR1 is MDHEN and CDR2 is SYDVKM. The CDR3 covers 13 residues. The V end lost 8 bases, the J end lost 2 bases, and 12 bases lay between the germline ends. DNA of the CDR3: TGTGCCAGCCTAAGACAGTTTAACACTGAAGCTTTCTTT. Amino acid sequence: CASLRQFNTEAFF.

V is TRBV6-2 or TRBV6-3 and J is TRBJ2-7; 14 nucleotides agree with TRBD2. Losses at the gene ends were 4 bases for V and 7 bases for J; bases not matched to a gene: 6. CDR3 length: 15 residues. CDR1 is MNHEY, CDR2 SVGEGT, per germline. The CDR3 nucleotides read TGTGCCAGCAGTTCGGGACTAGCGGGAGTAGAAGAGCAGTACTTC. Encoded protein: CASSSGLAGVEEQYF.

V is TRBV11-2 and J is TRBJ2-1; 10 bases map to TRBD2. CDR3 length: 13 amino acids. V was clipped by 4 bases and J by 9 bases; unmatched bases: 3. Germline V CDR1 and CDR2: SGHAT, FQNNGV. CDR3 sequence: CASSSGLAIEQFF. CDR3 nucleotides: TGTGCCAGCAGCTCGGGACTAGCGATTGAGCAGTTCTTC.